This T cell receptor (beta chain) was found in a study of cytomegalovirus exposure and HLA in healthy donors. General study findings and limits: A link between a missense DCLRE1C variant and TCR beta V- and J-gene trimming emerged from a later analysis.

The CDR3 is 16 residues long. Germline V gene lookup returns CDR1 ENHRY and CDR2 SYGVKD. J gave up 0 bases and V 10 bases, and 12 bases lay outside the gene matches. About this clone itself: The antigen is not known.

PCR primers comprised 60 Vbeta and 13 Jbeta primers. In the original workflow: Around 11 million shared chains were among the roughly 78 million unique TCR beta chains that a later analysis counted. Generated by immunoSEQ multiplex PCR, the TCRdb table keeps only in-frame clones and is missing some. V and J calls and clone size are as listed in that table; D and trimming were resolved from the DNA. The sample has some 150,000 clones; 76% are singletons. V gene TRBV10-3 combines with J gene TRBJ1-5; 7 nucleotides agree with TRBD1. The TCR comes from a female donor in good health and CMV-seronegative. The source material was PBMCs. The CDR3 sequence is CATWTGGSYSNQPQHF. Here the CDR3 DNA reads TGTGCCACTTGGACAGGCGGCTCTTATAGCAATCAGCCCCAGCATTTT.